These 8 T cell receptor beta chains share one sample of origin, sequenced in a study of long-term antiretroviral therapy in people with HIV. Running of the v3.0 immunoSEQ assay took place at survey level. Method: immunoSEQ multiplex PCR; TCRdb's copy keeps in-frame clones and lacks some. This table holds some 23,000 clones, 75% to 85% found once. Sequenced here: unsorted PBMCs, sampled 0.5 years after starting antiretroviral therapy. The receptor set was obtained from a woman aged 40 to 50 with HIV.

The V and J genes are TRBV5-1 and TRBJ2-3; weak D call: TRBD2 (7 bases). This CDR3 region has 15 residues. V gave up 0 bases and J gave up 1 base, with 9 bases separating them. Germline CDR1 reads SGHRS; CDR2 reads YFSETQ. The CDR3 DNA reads TGCGCCAGCAGCTTGGGAGGGGGGGGCACAGATACGCAGTATTTT. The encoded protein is CASSLGGGGTDTQYF.

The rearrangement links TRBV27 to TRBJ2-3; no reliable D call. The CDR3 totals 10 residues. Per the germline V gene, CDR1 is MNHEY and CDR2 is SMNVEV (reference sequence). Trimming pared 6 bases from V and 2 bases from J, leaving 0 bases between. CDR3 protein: CASSTDTQYF. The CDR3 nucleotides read TGTGCCAGCAGCACAGATACGCAGTATTTT.

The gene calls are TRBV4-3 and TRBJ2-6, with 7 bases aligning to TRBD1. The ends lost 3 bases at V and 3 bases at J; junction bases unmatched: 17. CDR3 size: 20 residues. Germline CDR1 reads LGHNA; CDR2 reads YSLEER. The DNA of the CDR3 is TGCGCCAGCAGCCACTCTAGGGGGCAGGGGGAAAGACGTGGGGCCAACGTCCTGACTTTC. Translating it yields CASSHSRGQGERRGANVLTF.

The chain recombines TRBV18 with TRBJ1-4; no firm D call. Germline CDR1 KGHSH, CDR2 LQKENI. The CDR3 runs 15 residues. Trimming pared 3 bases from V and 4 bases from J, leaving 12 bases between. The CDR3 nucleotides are TGTGCCAGCTCACCGTCCGACACGGTTAATGAAAAACTGTTTTTT. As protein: CASSPSDTVNEKLFF.

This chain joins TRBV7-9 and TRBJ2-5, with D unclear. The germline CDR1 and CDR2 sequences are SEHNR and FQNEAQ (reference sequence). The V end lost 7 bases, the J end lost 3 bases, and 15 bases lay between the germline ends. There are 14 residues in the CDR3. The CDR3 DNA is TGTGCCAGCACCACGGCGACGAGCGAAGAGACCCAGTACTTC. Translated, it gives CASTTATSEETQYF.

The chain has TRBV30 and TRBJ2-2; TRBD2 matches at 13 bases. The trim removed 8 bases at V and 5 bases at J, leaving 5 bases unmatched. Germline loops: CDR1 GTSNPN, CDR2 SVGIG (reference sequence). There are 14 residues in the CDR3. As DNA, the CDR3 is TGTGCCCGGACTAGCGGGGGTGGAACCGGGGAGCTGTTTTTT. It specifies CARTSGGGTGELFF.

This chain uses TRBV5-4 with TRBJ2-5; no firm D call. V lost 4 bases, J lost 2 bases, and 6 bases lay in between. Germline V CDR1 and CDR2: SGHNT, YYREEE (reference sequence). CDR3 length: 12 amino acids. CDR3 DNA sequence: TGTGCCAGCAGCACTGGACAAGAGACCCAGTACTTC. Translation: CASSTGQETQYF.

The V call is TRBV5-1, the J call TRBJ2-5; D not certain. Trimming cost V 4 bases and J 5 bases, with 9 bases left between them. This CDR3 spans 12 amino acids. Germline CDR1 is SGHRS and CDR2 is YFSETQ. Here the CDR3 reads CASSASQETQYF. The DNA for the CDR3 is TGCGCCAGCAGCGCCTCCCAGGAGACCCAGTACTTC.